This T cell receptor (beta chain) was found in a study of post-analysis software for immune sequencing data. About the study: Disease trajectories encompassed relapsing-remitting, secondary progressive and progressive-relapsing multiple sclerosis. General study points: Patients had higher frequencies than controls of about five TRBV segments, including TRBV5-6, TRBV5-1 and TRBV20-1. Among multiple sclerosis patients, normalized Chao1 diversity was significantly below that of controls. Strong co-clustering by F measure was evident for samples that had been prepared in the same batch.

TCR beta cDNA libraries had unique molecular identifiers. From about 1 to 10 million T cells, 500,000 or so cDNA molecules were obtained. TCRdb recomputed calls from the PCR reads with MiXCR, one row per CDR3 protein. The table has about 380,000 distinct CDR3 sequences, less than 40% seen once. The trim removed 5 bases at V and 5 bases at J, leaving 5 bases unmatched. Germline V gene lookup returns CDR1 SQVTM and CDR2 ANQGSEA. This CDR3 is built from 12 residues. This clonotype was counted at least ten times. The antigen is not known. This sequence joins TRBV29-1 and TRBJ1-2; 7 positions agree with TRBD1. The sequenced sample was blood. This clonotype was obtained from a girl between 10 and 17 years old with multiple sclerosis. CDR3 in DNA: TGCAGCGTTTGGGACAGTTCTTATGGCTACACCTTC. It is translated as CSVWDSSYGYTF.